The source of this T cell receptor beta chain is a study of radiotherapy plus CTLA-4 blockade in lung cancer. Only in-frame clones appear in the TCRdb table, and some are missing; sequencing was by immunoSEQ multiplex PCR. The data hold some 33,000 clones, with under 85% observed a single time. This clone was recorded a few times. The target antigen is unknown. The study, taken as a whole, reports: In blood, early T cell clone dynamics reportedly predicted response best, together with interferon-beta.

Germline V gene lookup returns CDR1 SGHTA and CDR2 FQGNSA. V lost 7 bases to trimming and J lost 1 base; unmatched junction nucleotides: 7. This CDR3 spans 16 amino acids. Ipilimumab CTLA-4 blockade and focal radiation were given to patients with chemo-refractory metastatic non-small-cell lung cancer. The chain uses TRBV7-2 and TRBJ2-2; 9 bases align to TRBD2. This specimen was peripheral blood, taken from a patient treated with radiotherapy plus ipilimumab. The clonotype comes from a human donor with non-small cell lung cancer whose response to radiotherapy plus ipilimumab could not be evaluated. The CDR3 region is CASTRSGRGNTGELFF. The CDR3 DNA follows: TGTGCCAGCACCCGTAGCGGGAGAGGGAACACCGGGGAGCTGTTTTTT.